This record concerns one T cell receptor beta chain sequence. As judged by recently defined diagnostic criteria, patients with Susac syndrome had definite or probable disease. Negative isolation was used for CD8+ and CD4+ T cells, and FACS enrichment was applied to TEMRA cells. Random hexamers were used to reverse transcribe an amount of about 0.45 to 1 ug RNA. TCRdb independently ran MiXCR on the immunoSEQ multiplex PCR reads; one entry per CDR3 protein. Of about 150,000 distinct CDR3 sequences listed, around 95% were seen once; the top ten hold 0.15% to 0.2%. This entry belongs to a study of CD8 T cells in Susac syndrome. The CDR3 spans 14 residues. Germline CDR1 KGHSH, CDR2 LQKENI. Trimming removed 4 bases at V and 2 bases at J, with 12 bases between.

This receptor was taken from a human donor with Susac syndrome. The material sequenced was CD4+ T cells from PBMCs. The chain uses TRBV18 and TRBJ2-7; TRBD1 is a possible D gene (6 bases). CDR3 sequence (DNA): TGTGCCAGCTCACGGACGGACAGTGCCTACGAGCAGTACTTC. Residues: CASSRTDSAYEQYF. The full variable domain, its missing parts supplied by reference TRBV18 and TRBJ2-7, is NAGVMQNPRHLVRRRGQEARLRCSPMKGHSHVYWYRQLPEEGLKFMVYLQKENIIDESGMPKERFSAEFPKEGPSILRIQQVVRGDSAAYFCASSRTDSAYEQYFGPGTRLTVT.